The T cell receptor beta chain described here comes from a study of T cell clonotyping in hematopoietic cell transplantation. Study-wide points: Broader posttransplant TCR repertoire diversity was predicted by graft donor and pretransplant recipient Inverse Simpson Index values. At the given depth, recipient repertoires were over 97% de novo clonotypes.

TCRdb's copy holds only in-frame clones and misses some; the assay was immunoSEQ multiplex PCR. This table has around 37,000 clones, about 85% appearing once. Remarks on this clone: Its specificity is not known.

Germline V CDR1 and CDR2: SGHNT, YENEEA. V was cut by 2 bases and J by 4 bases, with 16 bases left in between. The CDR3 has 16 residues. Sample time point: recipient sample about 28 days before transplant, after cytoreduction. Sequences were derived from peripheral blood mononuclear cells, sampled before stem cell transplant. This sequence originates from a man aged 60 to 75 with acute myeloid leukemia. Some clones in this sample may be carry-over from other donors' samples. The rearrangement uses TRBV11-3 and TRBJ2-3; D could derive from TRBD1 or TRBD2 (5 bases each). The CDR3 spells CASSLPRGRGADTQYF. CDR3 in DNA: TGTGCCAGCAGCTTACCCCGGGGACGAGGGGCAGATACGCAGTATTTT.